This T cell receptor (beta chain) was identified in a study of cytotoxic CD8 clonotypes in ibrutinib-treated CLL. Study as a whole: Following treatment for a median roughly 12 months, range 6 to 36, response samples were then taken. Study results and limitations: Researchers report that baseline clonality outpaced age-matched healthy donors and tracked circulating CD8+ T-cell counts.

The CDR3 is made up of 14 amino acids. Trimming pared 5 bases from V and 5 bases from J, leaving 15 bases between. CDR1 is SGHTA, CDR2 FQGTGA, per germline. The assay was immunoSEQ multiplex PCR, and TCRdb's table has in-frame clones only and misses some. This sample has 110,000 to 150,000 clones, with 75% to 80% found just once. This clone was seen a single time. Its matching antigen is unknown. Specimen: PBMCs, collected after 24 months of ibrutinib treatment. The chain joins TRBV7-3 to TRBJ2-5, with D maybe TRBD1 (6 bases). The clonotype was recovered from a human donor with chronic lymphocytic leukemia. DNA for the CDR3: TGTGCCAGCAGCCTCAACAGGGAACGGGAGACCCAGTACTTC. It yields the protein CASSLNRERETQYF. Using reference TRBV7-3 and TRBJ2-5 for the parts outside the CDR3, the full variable domain is GAGVSQTPSNKVTEKGKYVELRCDPISGHTALYWYRQSLGQGPEFLIYFQGTGAADDSGLPNDRFFAVRPEGSVSTLKIQRTERGDSAVYLCASSLNRERETQYFGPGTRLLVL.